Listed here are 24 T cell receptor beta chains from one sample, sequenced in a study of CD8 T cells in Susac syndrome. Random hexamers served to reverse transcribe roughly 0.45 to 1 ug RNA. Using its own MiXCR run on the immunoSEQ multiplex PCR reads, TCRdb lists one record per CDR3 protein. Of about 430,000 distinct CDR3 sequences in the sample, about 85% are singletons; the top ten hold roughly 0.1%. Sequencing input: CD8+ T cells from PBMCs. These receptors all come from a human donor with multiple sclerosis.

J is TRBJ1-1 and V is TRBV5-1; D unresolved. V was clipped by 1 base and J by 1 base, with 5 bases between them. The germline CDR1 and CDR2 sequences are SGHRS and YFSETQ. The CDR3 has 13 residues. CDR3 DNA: TGCGCCAGCAGCTTGATAGAGAACACTGAAGCTTTCTTT. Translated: CASSLIENTEAFF.

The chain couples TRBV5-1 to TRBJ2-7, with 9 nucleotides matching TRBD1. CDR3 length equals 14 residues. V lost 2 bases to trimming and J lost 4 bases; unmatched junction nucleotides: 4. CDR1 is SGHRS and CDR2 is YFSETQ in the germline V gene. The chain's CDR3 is CASSLVDRGYEQYF. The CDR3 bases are TGCGCCAGCAGCTTAGTGGACAGGGGTTACGAGCAGTACTTC.

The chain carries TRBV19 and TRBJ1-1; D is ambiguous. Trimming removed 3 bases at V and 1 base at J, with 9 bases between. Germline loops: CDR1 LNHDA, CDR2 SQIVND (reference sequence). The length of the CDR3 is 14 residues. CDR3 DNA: TGTGCCAGTAGTATCGGGAGCTGGAACACTGAAGCTTTCTTT. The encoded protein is CASSIGSWNTEAFF.

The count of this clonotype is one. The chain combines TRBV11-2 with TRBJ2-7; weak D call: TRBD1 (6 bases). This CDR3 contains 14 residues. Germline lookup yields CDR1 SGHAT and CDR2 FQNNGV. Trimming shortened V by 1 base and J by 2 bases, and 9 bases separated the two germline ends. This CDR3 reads CASSLARGPYEQYF. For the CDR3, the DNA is TGTGCCAGCAGCTTAGCCAGGGGACCCTACGAGCAGTACTTC. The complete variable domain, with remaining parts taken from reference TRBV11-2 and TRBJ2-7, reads EAGVAQSPRYKIIEKRQSVAFWCNPISGHATLYWYQQILGQGPKLLIQFQNNGVVDDSQLPKDRFSAERLKGVDSTLKIQPAKLEDSAVYLCASSLARGPYEQYFGPGTRLTVT.

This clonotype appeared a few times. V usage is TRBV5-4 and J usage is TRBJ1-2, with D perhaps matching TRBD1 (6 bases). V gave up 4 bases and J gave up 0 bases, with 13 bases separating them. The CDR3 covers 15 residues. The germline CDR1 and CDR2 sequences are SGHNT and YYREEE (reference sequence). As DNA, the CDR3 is TGTGCCAGCAGCGCCGGGACATTATCTAACTATGGCTACACCTTC. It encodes CASSAGTLSNYGYTF.

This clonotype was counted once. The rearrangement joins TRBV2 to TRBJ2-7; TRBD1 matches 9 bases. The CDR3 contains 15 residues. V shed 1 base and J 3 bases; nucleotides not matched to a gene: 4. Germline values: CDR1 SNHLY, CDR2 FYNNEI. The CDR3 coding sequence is TGTGCCAGCAGTGAAGGGTGGACAGGGGTCTACGAGCAGTACTTC. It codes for CASSEGWTGVYEQYF.

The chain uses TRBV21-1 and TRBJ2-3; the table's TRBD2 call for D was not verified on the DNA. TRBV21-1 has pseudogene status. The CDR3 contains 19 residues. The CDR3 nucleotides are TGTGCCAGCAGCAAAATTCACCCAACGACTAGCGGGAGTCCAGATACGCAGTATTTT. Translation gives CASSKIHPTTSGSPDTQYF.

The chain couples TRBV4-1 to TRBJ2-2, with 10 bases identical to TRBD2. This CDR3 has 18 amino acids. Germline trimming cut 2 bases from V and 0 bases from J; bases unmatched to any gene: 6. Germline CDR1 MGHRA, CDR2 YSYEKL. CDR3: CASSQTSGLATNTGELFF. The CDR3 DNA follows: TGCGCCAGCAGCCAAACTTCGGGACTAGCGACGAACACCGGGGAGCTGTTTTTT.

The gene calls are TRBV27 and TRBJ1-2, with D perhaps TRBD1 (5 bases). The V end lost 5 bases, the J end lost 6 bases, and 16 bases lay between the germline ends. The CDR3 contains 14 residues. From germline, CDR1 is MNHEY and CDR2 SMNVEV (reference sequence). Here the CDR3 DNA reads TGTGCCAGCAGTCCCCCGGGGGGATCAGATGGCTACACCTTC. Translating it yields CASSPPGGSDGYTF.

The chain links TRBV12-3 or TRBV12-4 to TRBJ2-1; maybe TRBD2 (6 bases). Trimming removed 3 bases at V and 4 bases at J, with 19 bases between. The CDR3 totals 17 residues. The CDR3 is CASSFSWGLGPYNEQFF. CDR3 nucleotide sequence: TGTGCCAGCAGTTTCTCATGGGGACTGGGCCCGTACAATGAGCAGTTCTTC.

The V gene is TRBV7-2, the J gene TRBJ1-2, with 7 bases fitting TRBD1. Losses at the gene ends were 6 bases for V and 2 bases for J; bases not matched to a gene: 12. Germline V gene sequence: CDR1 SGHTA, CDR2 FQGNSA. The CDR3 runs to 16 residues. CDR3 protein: CASSGVRGQKNYGYTF. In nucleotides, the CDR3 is TGTGCCAGCAGTGGGGTAAGGGGGCAGAAAAACTATGGCTACACCTTC.

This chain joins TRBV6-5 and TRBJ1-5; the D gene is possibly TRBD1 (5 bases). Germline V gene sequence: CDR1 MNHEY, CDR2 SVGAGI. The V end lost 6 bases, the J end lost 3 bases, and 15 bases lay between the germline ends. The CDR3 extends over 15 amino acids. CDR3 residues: CASRRRVYDNQPQHF. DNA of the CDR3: TGTGCCAGCAGACGCAGGGTGTACGACAATCAGCCCCAGCATTTT.

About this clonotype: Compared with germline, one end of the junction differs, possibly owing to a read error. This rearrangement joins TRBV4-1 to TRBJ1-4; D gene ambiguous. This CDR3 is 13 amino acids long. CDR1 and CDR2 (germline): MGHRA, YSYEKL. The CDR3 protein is CASSQIGVEALLF. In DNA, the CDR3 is TGCGCCAGCAGCCAGATTGGGGTGGAGGCACTCCTTTTT.

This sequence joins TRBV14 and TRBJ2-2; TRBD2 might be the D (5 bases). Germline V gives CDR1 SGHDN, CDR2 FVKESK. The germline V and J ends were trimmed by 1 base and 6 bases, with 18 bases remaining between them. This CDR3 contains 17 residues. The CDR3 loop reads CASSQVFGLEGPGELFF. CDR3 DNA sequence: TGTGCCAGCAGCCAAGTTTTCGGCCTAGAGGGCCCCGGGGAGCTGTTTTTT.

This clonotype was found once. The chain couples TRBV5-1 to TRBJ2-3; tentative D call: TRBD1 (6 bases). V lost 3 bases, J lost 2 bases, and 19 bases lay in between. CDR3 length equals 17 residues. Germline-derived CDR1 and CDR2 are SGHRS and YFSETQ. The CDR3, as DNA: TGCGCCAGCAGCTGGAGCGGAACAGGGTACCCCACAGATACGCAGTATTTT. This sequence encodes CASSWSGTGYPTDTQYF. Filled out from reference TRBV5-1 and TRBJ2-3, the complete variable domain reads KAGVTQTPRYLIKTRGQQVTLSCSPISGHRSVSWYQQTPGQGLQFLFEYFSETQRNKGNFPGRFSGRQFSNSRSEMNVSTLELGDSALYLCASSWSGTGYPTDTQYFGPGTRLTVL.

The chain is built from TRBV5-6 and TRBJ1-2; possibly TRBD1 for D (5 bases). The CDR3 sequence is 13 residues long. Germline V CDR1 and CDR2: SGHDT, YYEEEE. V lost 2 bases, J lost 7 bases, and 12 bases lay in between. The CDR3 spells CASSLRGLGGYTF. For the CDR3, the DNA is TGTGCCAGCAGCTTAAGGGGACTCGGTGGCTACACCTTC.

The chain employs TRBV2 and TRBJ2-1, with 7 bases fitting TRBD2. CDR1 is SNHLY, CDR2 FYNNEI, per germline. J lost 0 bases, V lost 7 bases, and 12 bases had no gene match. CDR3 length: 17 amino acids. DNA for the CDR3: TGTGCCAGCATCCCGGGGGGAGGGGAGAGCTCCTACAATGAGCAGTTCTTC. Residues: CASIPGGGESSYNEQFF.

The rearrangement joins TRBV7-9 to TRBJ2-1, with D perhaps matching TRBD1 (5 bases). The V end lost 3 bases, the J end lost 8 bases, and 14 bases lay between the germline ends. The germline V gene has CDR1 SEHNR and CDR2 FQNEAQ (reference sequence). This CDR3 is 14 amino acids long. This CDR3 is CASSFRGQDHEQFF. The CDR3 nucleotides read TGTGCCAGCAGCTTTCGAGGACAAGACCATGAGCAGTTCTTC.

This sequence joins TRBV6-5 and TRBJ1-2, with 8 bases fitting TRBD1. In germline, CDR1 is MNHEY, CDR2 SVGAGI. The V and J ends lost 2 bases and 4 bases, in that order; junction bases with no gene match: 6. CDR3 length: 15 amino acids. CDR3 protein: CASSYATGATYGYTF. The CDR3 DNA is TGTGCCAGCAGTTACGCGACAGGGGCGACCTATGGCTACACCTTC.

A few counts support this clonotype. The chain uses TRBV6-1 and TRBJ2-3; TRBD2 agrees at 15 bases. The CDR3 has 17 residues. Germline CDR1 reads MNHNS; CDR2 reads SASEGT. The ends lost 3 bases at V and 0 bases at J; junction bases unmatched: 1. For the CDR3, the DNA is TGTGCCAGCAGTGAGGGACTAGCGGGAGGTAGCACAGATACGCAGTATTTT. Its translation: CASSEGLAGGSTDTQYF.

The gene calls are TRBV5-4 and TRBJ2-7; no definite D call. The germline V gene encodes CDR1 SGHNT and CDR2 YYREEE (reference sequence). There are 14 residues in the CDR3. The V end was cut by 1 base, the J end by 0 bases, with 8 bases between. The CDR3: CASSLRSNSYEQYF. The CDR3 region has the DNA TGTGCCAGCAGCTTGCGCAGTAACTCCTACGAGCAGTACTTC.

This chain's CDR3 is CASSSLSGPNTDTQYF. In nucleotides, the CDR3 is TGTGCCAGCAGTTCTCTCTCGGGACCGAACACAGATACGCAGTATTTT. The rearrangement links TRBV28 to TRBJ2-3, with D possibly called TRBD1 or TRBD2 (5 bases each). V was trimmed by 4 bases and J by 2 bases, leaving 16 bases between them. The CDR3 has 16 residues. Germline CDR1 reads MDHEN; CDR2 reads SYDVKM. Together with reference TRBV28 and TRBJ2-3, the CDR3 gives the full variable domain: DVKVTQSSRYLVKRTGEKVFLECVQDMDHENMFWYRQDPGLGLRLIYFSYDVKMKEKGDIPEGYSVSREKKERFSLILESASTNQTSMYLCASSSLSGPNTDTQYFGPGTRLTVL.

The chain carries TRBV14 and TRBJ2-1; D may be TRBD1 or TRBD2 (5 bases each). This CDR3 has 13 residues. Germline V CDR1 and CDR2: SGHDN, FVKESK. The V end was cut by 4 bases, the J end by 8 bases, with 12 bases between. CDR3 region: CASSPWGSDEQFF. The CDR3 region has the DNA TGTGCCAGCAGCCCCTGGGGGAGCGATGAGCAGTTCTTC.

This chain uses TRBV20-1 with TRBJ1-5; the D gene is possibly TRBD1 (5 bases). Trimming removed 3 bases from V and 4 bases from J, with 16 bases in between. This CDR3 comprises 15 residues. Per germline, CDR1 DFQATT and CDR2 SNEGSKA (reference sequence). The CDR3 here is CSASSGREGNQPQHF. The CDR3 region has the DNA TGCAGTGCTAGTTCGGGCAGGGAGGGGAATCAGCCCCAGCATTTT.